Listed below are T cell receptor beta chains from one sample, sequenced in a study of T cell repertoires in cytomegalovirus infection. Their antigens are not known. TCRdb reprocessed the reads via MiXCR and lists one record per CDR3 protein. The sample yields about half a million distinct CDR3 sequences, roughly 42% seen once. This material consisted of cultured PBMCs, taken from culture after CMV antigen stimulation. The receptors were sampled from a human donor in good health (CMV status not recorded). Some clones in this sample may be carry-over from other donors' samples. Both conserved end residues are part of each CDR3. The order of the fields is CDR3 DNA, CDR3 protein, J gene, D gene, clone size, V gene. D genes are given only for firm matches. For some rows the clone size is stated as once, few or many, or as a class when expanded; others skip it.

TGTGCTAGTGGTTTGAGCGGGAGAAACTACGAGCAGTACTTC,CASGLSGRNYEQYF,TRBJ2-7,TRBD2,few,TRBV12-5
TGTGCCAGCAGCTTAGTACTAGCGGGAGATGAGCAGTTCTTC,CASSLVLAGDEQFF,TRBJ2-1,TRBD2,few,TRBV7-9
TGTGCCAGCAGCTCGTGGACGGAAGAGACCCAGTACTTC,CASSSWTEETQYF,TRBJ2-5,NA,NA,TRBV11-3
TGTGCCAGCAGTTTCCGCCCACCACTAGTTTCCTACGAGCAGTACTTC,CASSFRPPLVSYEQYF,TRBJ2-7,NA,NA,TRBV12-3/TRBV12-4
TGTGCCAGCAGCTTCTGGGACGCTGAGCAGTACTTC,CASSFWDAEQYF,TRBJ2-7,NA,NA,TRBV7-3
TGTGCCAGCAGTTACTCTATTCAGCCCCAGCATTTT,CASSYSIQPQHF,TRBJ1-5,NA,few,TRBV6-2/TRBV6-3
TGTGCCAGCAGGGGGACAGACAGGCGTCAGCCCCAGCATTTT,CASRGTDRRQPQHF,TRBJ1-5,TRBD1,NA,TRBV6-6
TGCAGTGCTAGTACTAGCGGGGTCAGCACAGATACGCAGTATTTT,CSASTSGVSTDTQYF,TRBJ2-3,TRBD2,NA,TRBV20-1
TGTGCCAGCAGCTCGATTGGCAGGACAGAAGCCTACGAGCAGTACTTC,CASSSIGRTEAYEQYF,TRBJ2-7,NA,few,TRBV7-9
TGCGCCAGCAGCCAAGACACGCTGGATTGGGAGACCCAGTACTTC,CASSQDTLDWETQYF,TRBJ2-5,NA,few,TRBV4-3
TGTGCCAGCAGTTACGGCCCCGCGGAAAAACTGTTTTTT,CASSYGPAEKLFF,TRBJ1-4,NA,NA,TRBV6-6
TGTGCCAGCAGCACACGAAATTCACCCCTCCACTTT,CASSTRNSPLHF,TRBJ1-6,NA,once,TRBV7-3
TGTGCCAGCAGCTCCAGACTGTTGCTGGGTGTGGCAGATACGCAGTATTTT,CASSSRLLLGVADTQYF,TRBJ2-3,NA,few,TRBV7-9
TGTGCCAGCAGCCGCCGGGGACCCGACCTAGAGACCCAGTACTTC,CASSRRGPDLETQYF,TRBJ2-5,NA,NA,TRBV7-6
TGTGCCAGCAGTAACGGGGAACTCTACGAGCAGTACTTC,CASSNGELYEQYF,TRBJ2-7,NA,NA,TRBV7-6
TGTGCCAGCAGTTTGGGCCCTCCCCAAGAGACCCAGTACTTC,CASSLGPPQETQYF,TRBJ2-5,NA,NA,TRBV28
TGTGCCAGCAGCTTAGAGGCGGGGGGCCCGGACACCGGGGAGCTGTTTTTT,CASSLEAGGPDTGELFF,TRBJ2-2,TRBD2,few,TRBV7-2
TGCGCCAGCAGCTCATTACGCGGGGAGAAGACCCAGTACTTC,CASSSLRGEKTQYF,TRBJ2-5,NA,NA,TRBV5-1
TGTGCCAGCAGCCAAGATTTACATGTTGGGGGCGGCACTGAAGCTTTCTTT,CASSQDLHVGGGTEAFF,TRBJ1-1,NA,NA,TRBV4-2
TGCAGCGTTGAACTGAACATGAACACTGAAGCTTTCTTT,CSVELNMNTEAFF,TRBJ1-1,NA,NA,TRBV29-1
TGTGCCAGCAGCATTACTAGCGGGGGCCACACCGGGGAGCTGTTTTTT,CASSITSGGHTGELFF,TRBJ2-2,TRBD2,NA,TRBV7-4
TGTGCCAGCAGGGGTGGTTCGGAGACCCAGTACTTC,CASRGGSETQYF,TRBJ2-5,NA,NA,TRBV2
TGCAGTGCAACGGGGGGGCGGTTTCGAGAGACCCAGTACTTC,CSATGGRFRETQYF,TRBJ2-5,TRBD2,NA,TRBV20-1
TGTGCCAGCAGCCAATCCGGGGGTACCGGGGAGCTGTTTTTT,CASSQSGGTGELFF,TRBJ2-2,NA,NA,TRBV4-2
TGTGCCAGCAGTTTCGGACCCCATCAGCCCCAGCATTTT,CASSFGPHQPQHF,TRBJ1-5,NA,few,TRBV12-3/TRBV12-4
TGCGCCAGCAGCTTCCTGGGAGGGCCCAGCTCCTACAATGAGCAGTTCTTC,CASSFLGGPSSYNEQFF,TRBJ2-1,TRBD2,few,TRBV5-1
TGTGCCAGCAGCTTACGGGAGTCCAATGAGCAGTTCTTC,CASSLRESNEQFF,TRBJ2-1,NA,once,TRBV7-9
TGTGCCAGCAGCTTATGGTCGTGGGGGGAGCCTGAAGCTTTCTTT,CASSLWSWGEPEAFF,TRBJ1-1,NA,NA,TRBV11-2
TGTGCCAGCAGGGACCCAGGGGTGAACACTGAAGCTTTCTTT,CASRDPGVNTEAFF,TRBJ1-1,NA,NA,TRBV27
TGTGCCAGCAGCCCGGGCACTCGGGAAGAAAAACTGTTTTTT,CASSPGTREEKLFF,TRBJ1-4,NA,NA,TRBV5-6
TGTGCCAGCAGCCTACAGGGGGCTAGCTCTAATGAAAAACTGTTTTTT,CASSLQGASSNEKLFF,TRBJ1-4,TRBD1,NA,TRBV14
TGTGCCAGCAGGAAGGGACTGGACTATGGCTACACCTTC,CASRKGLDYGYTF,TRBJ1-2,NA,few,TRBV6-1
TGTGCCAGCAGCTTGGCCCGGACAGGGATACGATATGGCTACACCTTC,CASSLARTGIRYGYTF,TRBJ1-2,TRBD1,NA,TRBV5-6
TGTGCCAGCAGCTTAGGGACGGTAGGGCCCGGCTACACCTTC,CASSLGTVGPGYTF,TRBJ1-2,NA,few,TRBV11-2
TGTGCCAGCAGGGGCGGGGGGTTTGTCTCCTACAATGAGCAGTTCTTC,CASRGGGFVSYNEQFF,TRBJ2-1,TRBD2,few,TRBV12-3/TRBV12-4
TGTGCCAGCAGCCTGGGACAGGGAGGGGACACCGGGGAGCTGTTTTTT,CASSLGQGGDTGELFF,TRBJ2-2,TRBD1,NA,TRBV7-2
TGTGCCAGCAGTGAAAGGGCTAGCAAGGATGAGCAGTTCTTC,CASSERASKDEQFF,TRBJ2-1,NA,NA,TRBV2
TGTGCCAGCAGCTCCCAAAAGGCCTACGAGCAGTACTTC,CASSSQKAYEQYF,TRBJ2-7,NA,once,TRBV7-9
TGTGCCAGCACCCCAGGGAGAGAGACCCAGTACTTC,CASTPGRETQYF,TRBJ2-5,NA,NA,TRBV7-9
TGTGCCAGCGGGGGACAGGGGTTTGAGCAGTTCTTC,CASGGQGFEQFF,TRBJ2-1,TRBD1,NA,TRBV25-1
TGTGCCAGCAGCTTAGTCCCCAGAGGACACACGAACACCGGGGAGCTGTTTTTT,CASSLVPRGHTNTGELFF,TRBJ2-2,NA,NA,TRBV11-3
TGCGCCAGCAGTGGACCACCGGGACAGCAAGCCGGTGGGGCCAACGTCCTGACTTTC,CASSGPPGQQAGGANVLTF,TRBJ2-6,TRBD1,NA,TRBV23-1
TGTGCCAGCAGCCCCCTCCGACTAAGTGCAGATACGCAGTATTTT,CASSPLRLSADTQYF,TRBJ2-3,NA,few,TRBV7-2
TGTGCCAGCAACATCCAAGAGACCCAGTACTTC,CASNIQETQYF,TRBJ2-5,NA,NA,TRBV7-6
TGTGCCAGCAGCTATGCAGGGGACGAGCAGTACTTC,CASSYAGDEQYF,TRBJ2-7,NA,NA,TRBV2
TGTGCCAGCAAAGACCTCCAGGGGCTGGCCGGAAACACCATATATTTT,CASKDLQGLAGNTIYF,TRBJ1-3,NA,NA,TRBV28
TGTGCCAGCAGACCACTAAGCTCCTACGAGCAGTACTTC,CASRPLSSYEQYF,TRBJ2-7,NA,few,TRBV11-1
TGTGCCAGCAGTCCCGTGCCACTAGCGGGGGGAGTGGAGCAGTACTTC,CASSPVPLAGGVEQYF,TRBJ2-7,TRBD2,NA,TRBV12-3/TRBV12-4
TGTGCCAGCAGCTTAGGGGCCGTAACAGATACGCAGTATTTT,CASSLGAVTDTQYF,TRBJ2-3,NA,many,TRBV11-2
TGTGCCAGCAGCTTTTCGACGAGCTATCAGCCCCAGCATTTT,CASSFSTSYQPQHF,TRBJ1-5,NA,NA,TRBV7-9